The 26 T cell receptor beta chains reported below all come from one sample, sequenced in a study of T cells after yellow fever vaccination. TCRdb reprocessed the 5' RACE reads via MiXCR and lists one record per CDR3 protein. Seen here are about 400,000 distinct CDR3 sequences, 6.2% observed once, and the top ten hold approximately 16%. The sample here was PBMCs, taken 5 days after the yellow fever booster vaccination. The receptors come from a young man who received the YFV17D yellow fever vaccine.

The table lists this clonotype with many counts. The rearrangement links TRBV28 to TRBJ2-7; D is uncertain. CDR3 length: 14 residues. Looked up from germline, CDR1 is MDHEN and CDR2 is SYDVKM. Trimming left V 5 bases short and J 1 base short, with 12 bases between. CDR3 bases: TGTGCCAGCAGTCAGCAAACGGAATCCTACGAGCAGTACTTC. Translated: CASSQQTESYEQYF.

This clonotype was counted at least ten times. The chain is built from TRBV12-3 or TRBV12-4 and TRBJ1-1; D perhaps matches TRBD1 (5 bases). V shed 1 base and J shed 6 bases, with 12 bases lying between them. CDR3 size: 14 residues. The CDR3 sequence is CASSLVQGKAEAFF. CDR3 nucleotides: TGTGCCAGCAGTTTAGTCCAGGGTAAGGCTGAAGCTTTCTTT.

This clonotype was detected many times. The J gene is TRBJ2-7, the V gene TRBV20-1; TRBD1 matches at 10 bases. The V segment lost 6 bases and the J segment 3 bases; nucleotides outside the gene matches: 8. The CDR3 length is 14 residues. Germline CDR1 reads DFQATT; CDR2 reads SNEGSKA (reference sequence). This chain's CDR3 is CSATDRGLIYEQYF. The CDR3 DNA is TGCAGTGCGACCGACAGGGGGCTTATCTACGAGCAGTACTTC.

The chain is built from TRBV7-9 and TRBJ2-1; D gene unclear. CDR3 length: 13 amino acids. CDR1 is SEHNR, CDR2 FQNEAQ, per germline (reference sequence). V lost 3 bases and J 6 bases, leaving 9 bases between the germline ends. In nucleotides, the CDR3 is TGTGCCAGCAGCTTTGTTCCTTCCAATGAGCAGTTCTTC. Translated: CASSFVPSNEQFF.

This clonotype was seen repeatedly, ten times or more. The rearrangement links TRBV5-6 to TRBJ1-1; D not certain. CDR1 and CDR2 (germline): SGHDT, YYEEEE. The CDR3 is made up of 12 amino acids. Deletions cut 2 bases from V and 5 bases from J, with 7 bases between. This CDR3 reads CASSFSVTEAFF. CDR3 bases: TGTGCCAGCAGCTTTAGTGTAACTGAAGCTTTCTTT.

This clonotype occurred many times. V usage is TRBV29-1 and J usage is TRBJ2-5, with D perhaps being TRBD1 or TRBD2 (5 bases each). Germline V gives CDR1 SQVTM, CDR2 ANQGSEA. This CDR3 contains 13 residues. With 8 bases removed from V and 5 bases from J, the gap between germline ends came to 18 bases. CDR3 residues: CSSLGRGEETQYF. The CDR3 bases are TGCAGCTCCCTGGGTCGAGGGGAGGAGACCCAGTACTTC.

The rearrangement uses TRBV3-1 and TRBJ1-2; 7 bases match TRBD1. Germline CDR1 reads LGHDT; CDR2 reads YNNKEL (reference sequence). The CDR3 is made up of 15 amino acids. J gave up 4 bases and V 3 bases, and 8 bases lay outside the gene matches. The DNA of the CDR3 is TGTGCCAGCAGCCACTCGGACAGGAGATTCTATGGCTACACCTTC. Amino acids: CASSHSDRRFYGYTF.

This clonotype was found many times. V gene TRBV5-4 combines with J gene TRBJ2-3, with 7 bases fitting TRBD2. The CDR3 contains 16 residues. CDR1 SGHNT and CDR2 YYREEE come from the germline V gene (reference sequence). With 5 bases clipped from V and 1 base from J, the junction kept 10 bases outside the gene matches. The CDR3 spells CASSWVPSGGTDTQYF. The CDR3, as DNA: TGTGCCAGCAGTTGGGTCCCCAGCGGGGGCACAGATACGCAGTATTTT.

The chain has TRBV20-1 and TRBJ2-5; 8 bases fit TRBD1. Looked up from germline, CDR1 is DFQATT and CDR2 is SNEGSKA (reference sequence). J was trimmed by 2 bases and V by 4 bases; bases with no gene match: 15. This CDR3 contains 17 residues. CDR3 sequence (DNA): TGCAGTGCTATAGATTCAGGGGGCAGGGACCCTCAAGAGACCCAGTACTTC. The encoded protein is CSAIDSGGRDPQETQYF.

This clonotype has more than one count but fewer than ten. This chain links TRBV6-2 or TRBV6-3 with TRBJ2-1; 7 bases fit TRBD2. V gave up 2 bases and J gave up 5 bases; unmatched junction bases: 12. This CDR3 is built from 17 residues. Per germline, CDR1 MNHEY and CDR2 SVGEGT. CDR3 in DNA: TGTGCCAGCAGTTACCTCGCGGGGCTAGCGGAGCACAATGAGCAGTTCTTC. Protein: CASSYLAGLAEHNEQFF.

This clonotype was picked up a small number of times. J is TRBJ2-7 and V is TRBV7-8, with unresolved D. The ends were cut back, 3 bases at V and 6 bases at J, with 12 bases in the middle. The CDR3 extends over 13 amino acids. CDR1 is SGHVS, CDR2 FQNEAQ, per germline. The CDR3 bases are TGTGCCAGCAGCTTTTGGCAGGACGCCGAGCAGTACTTC. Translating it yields CASSFWQDAEQYF.

DNA of the CDR3: TGTGCCAGCAGCTTTCGACAGGGTGCTCAGCCCCAGCATTTT. Amino acid sequence: CASSFRQGAQPQHF. V is TRBV5-5 and J is TRBJ1-5, with 7 bases aligning to TRBD1. Losses at the gene ends were 2 bases for V and 6 bases for J; bases not matched to a gene: 5. The length of the CDR3 is 14 residues. Germline loops: CDR1 SGHKS, CDR2 YYEKEE (reference sequence).

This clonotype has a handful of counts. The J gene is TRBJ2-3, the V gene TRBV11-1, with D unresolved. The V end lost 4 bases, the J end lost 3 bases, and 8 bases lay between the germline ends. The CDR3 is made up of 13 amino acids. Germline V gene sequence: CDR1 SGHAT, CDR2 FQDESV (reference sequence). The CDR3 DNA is TGTGCCAGCAGCTCTTCGAATACAGATACGCAGTATTTT. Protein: CASSSSNTDTQYF.

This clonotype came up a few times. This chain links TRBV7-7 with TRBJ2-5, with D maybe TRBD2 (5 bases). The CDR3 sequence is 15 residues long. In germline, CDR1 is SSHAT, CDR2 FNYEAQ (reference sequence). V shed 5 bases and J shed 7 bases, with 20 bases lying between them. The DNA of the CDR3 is TGTGCCAGCAGCATAGATCCCATCCCCGAGGGGACCCAGTACTTC. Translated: CASSIDPIPEGTQYF. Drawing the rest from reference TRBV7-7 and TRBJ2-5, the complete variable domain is GAGVSQSPRYKVTKRGQDVTLRCDPISSHATLYWYQQALGQGPEFLTYFNYEAQPDKSGLPSDRFSAERPEGSISTLTIQRTEQRDSAMYRCASSIDPIPEGTQYFGPGTRLLVL.

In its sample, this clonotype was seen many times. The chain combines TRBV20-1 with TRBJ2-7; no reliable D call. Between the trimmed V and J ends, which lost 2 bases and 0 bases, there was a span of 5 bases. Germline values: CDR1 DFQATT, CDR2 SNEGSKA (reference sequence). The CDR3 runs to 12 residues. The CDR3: CSARFSSYEQYF. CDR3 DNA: TGCAGTGCTAGATTTTCCTCCTACGAGCAGTACTTC.

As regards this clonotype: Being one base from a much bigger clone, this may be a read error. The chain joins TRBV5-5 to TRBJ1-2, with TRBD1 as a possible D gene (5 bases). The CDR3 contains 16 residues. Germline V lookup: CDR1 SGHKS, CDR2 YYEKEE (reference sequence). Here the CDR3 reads CASSHVPTAANYVYTF. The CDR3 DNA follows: TGTGCCAGCAGCCACGTACCGACAGCAGCTAACTATGTCTACACCTTC.

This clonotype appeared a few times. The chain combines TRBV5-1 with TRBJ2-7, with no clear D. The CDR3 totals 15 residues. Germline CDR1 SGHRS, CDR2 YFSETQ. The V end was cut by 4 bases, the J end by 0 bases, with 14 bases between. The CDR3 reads CASSGRPESSYEQYF. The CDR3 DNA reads TGCGCCAGCAGCGGGCGGCCGGAAAGCTCCTACGAGCAGTACTTC.

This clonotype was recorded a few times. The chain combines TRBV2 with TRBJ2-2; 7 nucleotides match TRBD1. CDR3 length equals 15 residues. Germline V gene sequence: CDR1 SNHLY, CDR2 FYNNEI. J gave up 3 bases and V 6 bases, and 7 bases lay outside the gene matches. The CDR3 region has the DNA TGTGCCAGCAGAACACGGGACAGACACACCGGGGAGCTGTTTTTT. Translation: CASRTRDRHTGELFF.

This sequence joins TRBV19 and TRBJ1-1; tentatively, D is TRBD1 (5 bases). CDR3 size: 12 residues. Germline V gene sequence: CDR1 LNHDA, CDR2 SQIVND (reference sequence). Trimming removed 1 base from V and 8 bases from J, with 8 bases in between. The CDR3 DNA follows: TGTGCCAGTAGTATAGTTGGGGGGGAAGCTTTCTTT. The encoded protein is CASSIVGGEAFF.

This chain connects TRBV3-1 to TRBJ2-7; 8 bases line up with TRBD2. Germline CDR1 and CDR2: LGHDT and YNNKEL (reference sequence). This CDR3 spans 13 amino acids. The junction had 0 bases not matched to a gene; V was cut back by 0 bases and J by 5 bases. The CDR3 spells CASSQDGGDEQYF. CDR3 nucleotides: TGTGCCAGCAGCCAAGACGGGGGGGACGAGCAGTACTTC.

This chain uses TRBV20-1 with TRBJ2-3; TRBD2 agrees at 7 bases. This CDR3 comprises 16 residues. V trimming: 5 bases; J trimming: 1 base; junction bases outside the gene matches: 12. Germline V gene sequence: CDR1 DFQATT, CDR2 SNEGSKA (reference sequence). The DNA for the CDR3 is TGCAGTGCTCACCCCCCAGGGCTAGCGGGCACAGATACGCAGTATTTT. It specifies CSAHPPGLAGTDTQYF.

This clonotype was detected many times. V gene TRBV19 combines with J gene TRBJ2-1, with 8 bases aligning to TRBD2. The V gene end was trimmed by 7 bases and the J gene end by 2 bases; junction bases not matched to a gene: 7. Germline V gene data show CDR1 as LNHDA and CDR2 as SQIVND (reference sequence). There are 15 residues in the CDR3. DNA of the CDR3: TGTGCCAGTAACACGAGACTAGCGACCTACAATGAGCAGTTCTTC. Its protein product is CASNTRLATYNEQFF.

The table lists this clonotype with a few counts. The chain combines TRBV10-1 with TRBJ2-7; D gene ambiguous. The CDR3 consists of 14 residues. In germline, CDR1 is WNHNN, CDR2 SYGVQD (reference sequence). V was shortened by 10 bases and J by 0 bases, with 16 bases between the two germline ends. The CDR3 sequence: CATSDGFSSYEQYF. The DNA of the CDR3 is TGCGCCACCTCAGACGGATTTAGCTCCTACGAGCAGTACTTC.

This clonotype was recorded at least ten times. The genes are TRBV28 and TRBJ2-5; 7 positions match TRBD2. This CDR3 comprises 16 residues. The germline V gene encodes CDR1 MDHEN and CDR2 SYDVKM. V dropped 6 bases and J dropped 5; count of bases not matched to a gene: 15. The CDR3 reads CASSQPRLAPDETQYF. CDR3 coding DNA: TGTGCCAGCAGCCAACCCCGACTAGCTCCTGACGAGACCCAGTACTTC.

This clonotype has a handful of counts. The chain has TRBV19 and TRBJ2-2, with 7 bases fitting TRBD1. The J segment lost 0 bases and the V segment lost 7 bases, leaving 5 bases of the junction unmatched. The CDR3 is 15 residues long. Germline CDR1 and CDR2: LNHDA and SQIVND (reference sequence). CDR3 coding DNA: TGTGCCAGTACCTACGGGACAGCGAACACCGGGGAGCTGTTTTTT. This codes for CASTYGTANTGELFF.

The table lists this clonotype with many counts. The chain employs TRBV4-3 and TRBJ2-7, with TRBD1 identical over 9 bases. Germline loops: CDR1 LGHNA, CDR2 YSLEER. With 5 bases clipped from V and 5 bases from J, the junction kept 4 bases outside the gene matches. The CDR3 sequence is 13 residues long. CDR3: CASSGTGRDEQYF. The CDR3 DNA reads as TGCGCCAGCAGCGGGACAGGGCGAGACGAGCAGTACTTC.